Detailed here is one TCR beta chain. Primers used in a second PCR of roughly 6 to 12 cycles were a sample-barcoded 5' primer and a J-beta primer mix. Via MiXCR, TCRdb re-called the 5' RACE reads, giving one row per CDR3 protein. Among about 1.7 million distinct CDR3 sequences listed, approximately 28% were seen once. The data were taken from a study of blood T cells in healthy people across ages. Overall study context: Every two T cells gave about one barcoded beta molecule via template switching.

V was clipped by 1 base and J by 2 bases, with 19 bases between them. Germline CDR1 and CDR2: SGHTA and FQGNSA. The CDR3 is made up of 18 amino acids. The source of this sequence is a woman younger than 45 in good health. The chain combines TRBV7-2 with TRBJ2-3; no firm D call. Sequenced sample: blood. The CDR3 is CASSLVRNRPDATDTQYF. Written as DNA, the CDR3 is TGTGCCAGCAGCTTAGTTAGGAACCGCCCTGATGCCACAGATACGCAGTATTTT.